This T cell receptor (beta chain) is from a study of cytotoxic CD8 clonotypes in ibrutinib-treated CLL. The data were produced by immunoSEQ multiplex PCR, yet TCRdb's version contains in-frame clones alone and is incomplete. The sample contains some 200,000 clones, over 60% of which appear only once. The CDR3 runs 14 residues. Germline CDR1 and CDR2: LNHNV and YYDKDF (reference sequence). Trimming removed 5 bases from V and 3 bases from J, with 13 bases in between. This TCR came from a human donor with chronic lymphocytic leukemia. The rearrangement joins TRBV15 to TRBJ2-5, with TRBD2 as a possible D gene (5 bases). The sample was PBMCs, taken after 24 months of ibrutinib treatment. CDR3 region: CATSPPPEEETQYF. The CDR3 DNA is TGTGCCACCAGCCCTCCCCCGGAGGAAGAGACCCAGTACTTC. Using reference TRBV15 and TRBJ2-5 for the parts outside the CDR3, the full variable domain is DAMVIQNPRYQVTQFGKPVTLSCSQTLNHNVMYWYQQKSSQAPKLLFHYYDKDFNNEADTPDNFQSRRPNTSFCFLDIRSPGLGDTAMYLCATSPPPEEETQYFGPGTRLLVL.